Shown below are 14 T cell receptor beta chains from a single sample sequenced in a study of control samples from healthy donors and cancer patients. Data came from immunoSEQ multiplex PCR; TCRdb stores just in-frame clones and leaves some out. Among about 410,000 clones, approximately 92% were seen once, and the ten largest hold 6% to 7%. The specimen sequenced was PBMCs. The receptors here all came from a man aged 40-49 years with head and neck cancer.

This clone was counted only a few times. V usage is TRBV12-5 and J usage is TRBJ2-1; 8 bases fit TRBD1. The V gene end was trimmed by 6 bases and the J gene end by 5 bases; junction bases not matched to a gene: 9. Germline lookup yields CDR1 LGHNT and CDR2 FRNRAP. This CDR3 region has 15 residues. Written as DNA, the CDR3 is TGTGCTAGTGGACCTGGACAGGGATGGAACAATGAGCAGTTCTTC. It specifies CASGPGQGWNNEQFF.

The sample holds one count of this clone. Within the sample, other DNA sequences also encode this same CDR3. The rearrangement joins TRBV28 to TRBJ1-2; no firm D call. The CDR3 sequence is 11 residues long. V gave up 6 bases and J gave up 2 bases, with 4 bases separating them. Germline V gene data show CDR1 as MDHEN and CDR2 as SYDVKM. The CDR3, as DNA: TGTGCCAGCAGAGTGAACTATGGCTACACCTTC. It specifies CASRVNYGYTF.

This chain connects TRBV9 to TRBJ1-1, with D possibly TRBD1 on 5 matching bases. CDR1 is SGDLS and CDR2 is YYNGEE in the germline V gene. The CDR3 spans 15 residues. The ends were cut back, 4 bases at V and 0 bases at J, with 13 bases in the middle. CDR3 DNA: TGTGCCAGCAGCTTCAGGGCAGACATGAACACTGAAGCTTTCTTT. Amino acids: CASSFRADMNTEAFF.

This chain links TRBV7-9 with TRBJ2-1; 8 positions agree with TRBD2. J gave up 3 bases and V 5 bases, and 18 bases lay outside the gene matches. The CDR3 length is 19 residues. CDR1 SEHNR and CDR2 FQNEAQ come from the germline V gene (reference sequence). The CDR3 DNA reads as TGTGCCAGCAGCCCTGACCCGCGCGGGGGGCTATTGGACTACAATGAGCAGTTCTTC. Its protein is CASSPDPRGGLLDYNEQFF.

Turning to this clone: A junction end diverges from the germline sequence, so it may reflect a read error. This chain's CDR3 is CACRDRSNQPQHF. DNA of the CDR3: TGTGCCTGCAGGGACAGAAGCAATCAGCCCCAGCATTTT. The chain couples TRBV2 to TRBJ1-5; 7 positions agree with TRBD1. Germline lookup yields CDR1 SNHLY and CDR2 FYNNEI. This CDR3 contains 13 residues.

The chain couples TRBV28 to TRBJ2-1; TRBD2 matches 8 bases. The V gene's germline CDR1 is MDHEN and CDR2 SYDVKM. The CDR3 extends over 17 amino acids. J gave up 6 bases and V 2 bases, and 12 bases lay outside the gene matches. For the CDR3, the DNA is TGTGCCAGCAGTTTAGGCCCCGGGAGCGGGAGCCCCAATGAGCAGTTCTTC. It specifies CASSLGPGSGSPNEQFF. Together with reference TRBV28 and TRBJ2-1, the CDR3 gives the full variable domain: DVKVTQSSRYLVKRTGEKVFLECVQDMDHENMFWYRQDPGLGLRLIYFSYDVKMKEKGDIPEGYSVSREKKERFSLILESASTNQTSMYLCASSLGPGSGSPNEQFFGPGTRLTVL.

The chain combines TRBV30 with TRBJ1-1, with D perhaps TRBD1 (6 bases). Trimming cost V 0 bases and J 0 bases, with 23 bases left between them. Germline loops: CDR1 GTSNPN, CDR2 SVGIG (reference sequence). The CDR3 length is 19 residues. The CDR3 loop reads CAWSVLDVLGGQLNTEAFF. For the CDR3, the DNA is TGTGCCTGGAGTGTACTGGATGTGCTGGGCGGACAGCTGAACACTGAAGCTTTCTTT.

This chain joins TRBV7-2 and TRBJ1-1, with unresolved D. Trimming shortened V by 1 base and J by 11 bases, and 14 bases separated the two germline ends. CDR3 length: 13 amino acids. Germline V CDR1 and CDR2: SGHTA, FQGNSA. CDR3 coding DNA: TGTGCCAGCAGCTTAGATTTCGGGGATCCCGCTTTCTTT. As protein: CASSLDFGDPAFF. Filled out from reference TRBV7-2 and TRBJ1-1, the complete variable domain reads GAGVSQSPSNKVTEKGKDVELRCDPISGHTALYWYRQSLGQGLEFLIYFQGNSAPDKSGLPSDRFSAERTGGSVSTLTIQRTQQEDSAVYLCASSLDFGDPAFFGQGTRLTVV.

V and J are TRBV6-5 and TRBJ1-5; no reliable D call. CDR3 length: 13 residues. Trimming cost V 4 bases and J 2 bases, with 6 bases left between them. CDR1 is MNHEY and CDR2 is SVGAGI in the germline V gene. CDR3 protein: CASSSWGNQPQHF. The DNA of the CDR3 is TGTGCCAGCAGTTCTTGGGGCAATCAGCCCCAGCATTTT.

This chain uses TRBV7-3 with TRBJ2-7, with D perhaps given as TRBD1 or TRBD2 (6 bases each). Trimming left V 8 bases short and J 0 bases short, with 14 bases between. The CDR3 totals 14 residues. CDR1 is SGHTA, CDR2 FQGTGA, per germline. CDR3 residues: CASAKGGSSYEQYF. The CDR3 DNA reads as TGTGCCAGCGCCAAAGGGGGGAGCTCCTACGAGCAGTACTTC.

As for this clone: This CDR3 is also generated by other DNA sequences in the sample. The CDR3 sequence is CASSQEAAGGYEQYF. DNA of the CDR3: TGTGCCAGCAGCCAAGAGGCGGCAGGGGGCTACGAGCAGTACTTC. The chain has TRBV3-1 (or the pseudogene TRBV3-2) and TRBJ2-7; 7 bases agree with TRBD1. The CDR3 extends over 15 amino acids. Unmatched junction bases numbered 5, after V lost 0 bases and J lost 3 bases. Per germline, CDR1 LGHDT and CDR2 YNNKEL (reference sequence).

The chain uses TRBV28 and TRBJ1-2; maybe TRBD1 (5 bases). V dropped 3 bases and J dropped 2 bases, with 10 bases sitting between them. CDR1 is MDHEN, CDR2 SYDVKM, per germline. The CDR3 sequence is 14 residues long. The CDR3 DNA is TGTGCCAGCAGTTTCATGGCAGGGAACTATGGCTACACCTTC. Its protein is CASSFMAGNYGYTF.

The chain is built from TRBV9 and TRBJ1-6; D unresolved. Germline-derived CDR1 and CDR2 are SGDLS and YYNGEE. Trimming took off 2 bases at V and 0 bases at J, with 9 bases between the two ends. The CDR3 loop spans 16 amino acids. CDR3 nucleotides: TGTGCCAGCAGCGTCGGGGTGAGCTCCTATAATTCACCCCTCCACTTT. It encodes CASSVGVSSYNSPLHF.

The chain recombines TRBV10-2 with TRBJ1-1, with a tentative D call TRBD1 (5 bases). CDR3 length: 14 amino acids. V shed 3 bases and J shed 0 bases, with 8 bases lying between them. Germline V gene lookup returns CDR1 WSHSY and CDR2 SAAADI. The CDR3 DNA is TGCGCCAGCAGTGACAGGGCCATGAACACTGAAGCTTTCTTT. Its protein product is CASSDRAMNTEAFF.